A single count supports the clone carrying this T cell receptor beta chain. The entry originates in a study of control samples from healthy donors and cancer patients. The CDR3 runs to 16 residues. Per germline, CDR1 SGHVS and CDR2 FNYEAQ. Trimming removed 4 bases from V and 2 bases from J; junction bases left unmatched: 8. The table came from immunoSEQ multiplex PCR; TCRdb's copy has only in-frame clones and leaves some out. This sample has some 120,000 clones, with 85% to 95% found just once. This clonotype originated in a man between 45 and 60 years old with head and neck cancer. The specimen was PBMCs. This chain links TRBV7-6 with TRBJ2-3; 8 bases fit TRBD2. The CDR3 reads CASSSGTSGYTDTQYF. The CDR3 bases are TGTGCCAGCAGCTCCGGAACTAGCGGTTACACAGATACGCAGTATTTT.